The rows below give T cell receptor beta chains drawn from one sample of a study of T and B cells in COVID-19 patients. TCRdb recomputed calls from the multiplex PCR reads with MiXCR, one row per CDR3 protein. The sample yields some 2,000 distinct CDR3 sequences, roughly 24% seen once. Sample: blood. The receptors stem from a human donor with active COVID-19. The CDR3 runs from the conserved cysteine through the conserved F or W. Fields, in order: V gene, D gene, clone size, J gene, CDR3 DNA, CDR3 protein. A D gene is named only where the DNA matches it firmly. For some rows the clone size is stated as once, few or many, or as a class when expanded; others skip it.

V gene: TRBV5-5; D gene: NA; clone size: medium-sized; J gene: TRBJ2-7; CDR3 DNA: TGTGCCAGCAGCTTGACTGGAGACACCTACGAGCAGTACTTC; CDR3 protein: CASSLTGDTYEQYF
V gene: TRBV19; D gene: TRBD1; clone size: NA; J gene: TRBJ2-3; CDR3 DNA: TGTGCCAGTAGTAGAGAGGGACAGCTGAGCACAGAGACGCAGTATTTT; CDR3 protein: CASSREGQLSTETQYF
V gene: TRBV6-1; D gene: NA; clone size: medium-sized; J gene: TRBJ1-5; CDR3 DNA: TGTGCCAGCAGTGATCCCTATGCGGGTAATCAGCCCCAGCATTTT; CDR3 protein: CASSDPYAGNQPQHF
V gene: TRBV7-2; D gene: NA; clone size: few; J gene: TRBJ2-3; CDR3 DNA: TGTGCCAGCAGCTACGGGCCTTTTAACACAGATACGCAGTATTTT; CDR3 protein: CASSYGPFNTDTQYF
V gene: TRBV4-1; D gene: TRBD2; clone size: NA; J gene: TRBJ2-6; CDR3 DNA: TGCGCCAGCAGCCAAGCAGCTAGCGGAAGCTCTGGGGCCAACGTCCTGACTTTC; CDR3 protein: CASSQAASGSSGANVLTF
V gene: TRBV6-1; D gene: TRBD1; clone size: many; J gene: TRBJ1-4; CDR3 DNA: TGTGCCAGCAGTGTTGAGGCATGGGACAGGGTTGAAAAACTGTTTTTT; CDR3 protein: CASSVEAWDRVEKLFF
V gene: TRBV7-9; D gene: NA; clone size: few; J gene: TRBJ2-5; CDR3 DNA: TGTGCCAGCAGCTCCGATAGACTTTTCCCTGAGACCCAGTACTTC; CDR3 protein: CASSSDRLFPETQYF
V gene: TRBV5-4; D gene: NA; clone size: medium-sized; J gene: TRBJ2-7; CDR3 DNA: TGTGCCAGCAGCCCAGGCAATCGGGAGCTCAGATACGAGCAGTACTTC; CDR3 protein: CASSPGNRELRYEQYF
V gene: TRBV6-2/TRBV6-3; D gene: NA; clone size: medium-sized; J gene: TRBJ1-4; CDR3 DNA: TGTGCCAGCAGTTCCGGACGGCCTCGGGGAGAAAAACTGTTTTTT; CDR3 protein: CASSSGRPRGEKLFF
V gene: TRBV20-1; D gene: NA; clone size: NA; J gene: TRBJ2-1; CDR3 DNA: TGCAGTGCTAGAGGCGCGGACAATGAGCAGTTCTTC; CDR3 protein: CSARGADNEQFF
V gene: TRBV5-1; D gene: TRBD1; clone size: medium-sized; J gene: TRBJ1-2; CDR3 DNA: TGCGCCAGCAGCCCACGGACAGGGGGCACCTATGGCTACACCTTC; CDR3 protein: CASSPRTGGTYGYTF
V gene: TRBV24-1; D gene: TRBD2; clone size: few; J gene: TRBJ2-1; CDR3 DNA: TGTGCCACCGGACCTAGTCCCGGGACTAGCGGGAGATCGGTCGGTGAGCAGTTCTTC; CDR3 protein: CATGPSPGTSGRSVGEQFF
V gene: TRBV5-6; D gene: TRBD1; clone size: medium-sized; J gene: TRBJ1-6; CDR3 DNA: TGTGCCAGCAGCTTGTTTGGGACAGTAGTGAGTTCACCCCTCCACTTT; CDR3 protein: CASSLFGTVVSSPLHF
V gene: TRBV6-1; D gene: NA; clone size: many; J gene: TRBJ1-1; CDR3 DNA: TGTGCCAGCAGAGCTCTCGGACAGTTGAACACTGAAGCTTTCTTT; CDR3 protein: CASRALGQLNTEAFF
V gene: TRBV7-9; D gene: TRBD1; clone size: NA; J gene: TRBJ1-1; CDR3 DNA: TGTGCCAGCAGCCAGGGGGCTGGCACTGAAGCTACCTTT; CDR3 protein: CASSQGAGTEATF
V gene: TRBV29-1; D gene: NA; clone size: large; J gene: TRBJ1-4; CDR3 DNA: TGCAGCGTTACCAGACAGCTTAATGAAAAACTGTTTTTT; CDR3 protein: CSVTRQLNEKLFF
V gene: TRBV30; D gene: NA; clone size: medium-sized; J gene: TRBJ2-5; CDR3 DNA: TGTGCCTGGGATACGGGGTCCCAGACCCAGTACTTC; CDR3 protein: CAWDTGSQTQYF
V gene: TRBV18; D gene: NA; clone size: medium-sized; J gene: TRBJ2-3; CDR3 DNA: TGTGCCAGCTCACCACGTGTAGGGACAAACACAGATACGCAGTATTTT; CDR3 protein: CASSPRVGTNTDTQYF
V gene: TRBV5-1; D gene: NA; clone size: NA; J gene: TRBJ2-3; CDR3 DNA: TGCGCCAGCAGCCCGAACTACAGGGCTACGGATACGCAGTATTTT; CDR3 protein: CASSPNYRATDTQYF
V gene: TRBV6-5; D gene: NA; clone size: few; J gene: TRBJ1-3; CDR3 DNA: TGTGCCACCACGATGGGCGGATCTGGGTCGGGTCCTTCTGGAAACACCATATATTTT; CDR3 protein: CATTMGGSGSGPSGNTIYF
V gene: TRBV10-3; D gene: NA; clone size: NA; J gene: TRBJ1-1; CDR3 DNA: TGTGCCATCAGTGAGTCGGGGGACTACAGGGAACGTACTGAAGCTTTCTTT; CDR3 protein: CAISESGDYRERTEAFF
V gene: TRBV19; D gene: NA; clone size: hyperexpanded; J gene: TRBJ2-1; CDR3 DNA: TGTGCCAGTCAGGGGCTAGTGGATGAGAATGAGCAGTTCTTC; CDR3 protein: CASQGLVDENEQFF
V gene: TRBV19; D gene: NA; clone size: medium-sized; J gene: TRBJ1-5; CDR3 DNA: TGTGCCAGTAGTATCCCGGGCCTCGTAGGGCAGAGCAATCAGCCCCAGCATTTT; CDR3 protein: CASSIPGLVGQSNQPQHF
V gene: TRBV27; D gene: NA; clone size: medium-sized; J gene: TRBJ1-4; CDR3 DNA: TGTGCCAGCAGTCCCGCCCGAGGAGAAAAACTGTTTTTT; CDR3 protein: CASSPARGEKLFF
V gene: TRBV6-5; D gene: TRBD2; clone size: many; J gene: TRBJ2-1; CDR3 DNA: TGTGCCAGCGTCTCGGGGGGGGGTGGCTCCTACAATGAGCAGTTCTTC; CDR3 protein: CASVSGGGGSYNEQFF
V gene: TRBV15; D gene: TRBD1; clone size: large; J gene: TRBJ1-4; CDR3 DNA: TGTGCCACCAGCAGGGGGACAGGGGAAGAAAAACTGTTTTTT; CDR3 protein: CATSRGTGEEKLFF
V gene: TRBV14; D gene: TRBD2; clone size: NA; J gene: TRBJ2-2; CDR3 DNA: TGTGCCAGCAGCCAACTAGCGGGAGTTACCGGGGAGCTGTTTTTT; CDR3 protein: CASSQLAGVTGELFF
V gene: TRBV29-1; D gene: TRBD1; clone size: large; J gene: TRBJ2-7; CDR3 DNA: TGCAGCGTTGGGTCAGGGGGATATCTTTTATCCTACGAGCAGTACTTC; CDR3 protein: CSVGSGGYLLSYEQYF
V gene: TRBV27; D gene: NA; clone size: NA; J gene: TRBJ2-1; CDR3 DNA: TGTGCCAGCAGTTGGTATCAGGGTGGGGAGCAGTTCTTC; CDR3 protein: CASSWYQGGEQFF
V gene: TRBV4-3; D gene: NA; clone size: NA; J gene: TRBJ1-2; CDR3 DNA: TGCGCCAGCAGCCAAGATCTAGGGCCCCAAGGCGGGGGCTACACCTTC; CDR3 protein: CASSQDLGPQGGGYTF
V gene: TRBV20-1; D gene: NA; clone size: NA; J gene: TRBJ2-1; CDR3 DNA: TGCAGTGCTAGAGATAACTCCCACAAAGATTTACAGCAGTTCTTC; CDR3 protein: CSARDNSHKDLQQFF
V gene: TRBV11-2; D gene: TRBD2; clone size: NA; J gene: TRBJ2-1; CDR3 DNA: TGTGCCAGCAGCTTCGAGCGGGACTACAATGAGCAGTTCTTC; CDR3 protein: CASSFERDYNEQFF
V gene: TRBV18; D gene: TRBD1; clone size: medium-sized; J gene: TRBJ2-3; CDR3 DNA: TGTGCCAGCTCAGTGACAGGGTGGGCCAACACAGATACGCAGTATTTT; CDR3 protein: CASSVTGWANTDTQYF